The T cell receptor (beta chain) under discussion was sequenced for a study of blood T cell repertoires in COVID-19. Background on the study: The study drew acute and convalescent COVID-19 samples from the United States, Italy and Spain. From T cells, B-cell-depleted T cells, or PBMCs came the material, which was cDNA or gDNA.

The V and J ends lost 7 bases and 6 bases, in that order; junction bases with no gene match: 9. Germline CDR1 reads MNHEY; CDR2 reads SVGAGI. CDR3 length: 14 amino acids. Clones were read by immunoSEQ multiplex PCR, and TCRdb kept only the in-frame ones, dropping some. The sample lists roughly 100,000 clones, approximately 88% occurring once. This receptor was identified in a woman in her sixties or seventies with acute or convalescent COVID-19. Sequenced sample: peripheral blood. The chain has TRBV6-5 and TRBJ2-1; 7 positions match TRBD2. The CDR3 bases are TGTGCCAGCATAAGGTACTTAGCGGGCAATGAGCAGTTCTTC. Its protein product is CASIRYLAGNEQFF.